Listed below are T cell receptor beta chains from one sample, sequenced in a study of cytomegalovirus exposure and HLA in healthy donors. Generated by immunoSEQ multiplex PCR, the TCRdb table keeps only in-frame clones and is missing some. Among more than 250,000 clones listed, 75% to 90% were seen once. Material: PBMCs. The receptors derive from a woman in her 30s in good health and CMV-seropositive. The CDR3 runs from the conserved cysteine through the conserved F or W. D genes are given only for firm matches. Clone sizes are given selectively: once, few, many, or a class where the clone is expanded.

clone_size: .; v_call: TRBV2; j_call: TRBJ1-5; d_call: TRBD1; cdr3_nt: TGTGCCAGCAGAGAAGACAGGGCGGGCAATCAGCCCCAGCATTTT; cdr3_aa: CASREDRAGNQPQHF
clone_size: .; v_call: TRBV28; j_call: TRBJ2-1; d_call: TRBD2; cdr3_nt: TGTGCCAGCACCTTGGGACTAGGAGACTACAATGAGCAGTTCTTC; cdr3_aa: CASTLGLGDYNEQFF
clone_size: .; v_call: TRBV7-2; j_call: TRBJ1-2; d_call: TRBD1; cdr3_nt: TGTGCCAGCAGTTGGGGACAGATCTATGGCTACACCTTC; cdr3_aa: CASSWGQIYGYTF
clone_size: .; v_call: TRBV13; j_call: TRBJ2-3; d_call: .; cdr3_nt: TGTGCCAGCAGCTCAGGGGTAGATACGCAGTATTTT; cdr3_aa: CASSSGVDTQYF
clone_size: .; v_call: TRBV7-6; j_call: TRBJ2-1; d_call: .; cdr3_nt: TGTGCCAGCAGCTTAATAGGGAAAGAGCAGTTCTTC; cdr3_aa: CASSLIGKEQFF
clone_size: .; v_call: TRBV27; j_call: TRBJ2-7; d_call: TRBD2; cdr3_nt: TGTGCCAGCAGGGAATGGGGTAGCGGGGCCGACGAGCAGTACTTC; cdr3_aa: CASREWGSGADEQYF
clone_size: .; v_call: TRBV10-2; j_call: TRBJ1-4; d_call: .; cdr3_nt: TGCGCCAGCAGTGAGCCAGGGACGGATGAAAAACTGTTTTTT; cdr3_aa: CASSEPGTDEKLFF
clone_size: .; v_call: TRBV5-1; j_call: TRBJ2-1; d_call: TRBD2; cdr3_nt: TGCGCCAGCAGCTTTCCGGGACTAGCGGGGGGTCCGGGCTCCTACAATGAGCAGTTCTTC; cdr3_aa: CASSFPGLAGGPGSYNEQFF
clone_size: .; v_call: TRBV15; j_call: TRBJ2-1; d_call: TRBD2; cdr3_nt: TGTGCCACCGAAGAGCGGGAGGAGGTTGGTGAGCAGTTCTTC; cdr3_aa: CATEEREEVGEQFF
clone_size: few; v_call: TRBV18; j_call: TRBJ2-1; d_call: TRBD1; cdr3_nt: TGTGCCAGCTCAGGTCGACAGGGGGATAAGTACAATGAGCAGTTCTTC; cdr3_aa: CASSGRQGDKYNEQFF
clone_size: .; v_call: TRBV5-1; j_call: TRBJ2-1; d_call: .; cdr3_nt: TGCGCCAGCAGCTTCCGCCCCCCGGGAGAGTCGTACAATGAGCAGTTCTTC; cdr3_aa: CASSFRPPGESYNEQFF
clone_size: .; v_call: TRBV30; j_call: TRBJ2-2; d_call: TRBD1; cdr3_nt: TGTGCCTGGAGTGGGGGACAGGGTAGGGTCGGGGAGCTGTTTTTT; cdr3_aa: CAWSGGQGRVGELFF
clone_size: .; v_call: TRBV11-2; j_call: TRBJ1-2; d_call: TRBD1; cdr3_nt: TGTGCCAGCAGCTTGGGACAGGTTTATGATGGCTACACCTTC; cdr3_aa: CASSLGQVYDGYTF
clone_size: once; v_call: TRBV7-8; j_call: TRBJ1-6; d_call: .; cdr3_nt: TGTGCCAGCAGCCCCCCTGCGTTGGGGGCTACAAATTCACCCCTCCACTTT; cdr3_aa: CASSPPALGATNSPLHF
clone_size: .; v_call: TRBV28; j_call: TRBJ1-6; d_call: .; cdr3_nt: TGTGCCAGCAGACGACTCGGGCCCCCGGCAAATTCACCCCTCCACTTT; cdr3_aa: CASRRLGPPANSPLHF
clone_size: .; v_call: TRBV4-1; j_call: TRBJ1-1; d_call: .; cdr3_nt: TGCGCCAGCAGCCGGACCGGGACACAGAACACTGAAGCTTTCTTT; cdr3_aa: CASSRTGTQNTEAFF
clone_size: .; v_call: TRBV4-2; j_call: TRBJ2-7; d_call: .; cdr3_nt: TGTGCCAGCAGCCAAGATCCCCCCCCACAGGGTCGGGGTGGGCAGTACTTC; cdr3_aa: CASSQDPPPQGRGGQYF
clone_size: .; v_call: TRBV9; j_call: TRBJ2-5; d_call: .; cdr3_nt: TGTGCCAGCAGCGACTCCCGACAACTCGGACAAGAGACCCAGTACTTC; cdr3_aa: CASSDSRQLGQETQYF
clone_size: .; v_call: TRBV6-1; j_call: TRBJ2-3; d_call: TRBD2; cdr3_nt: TGTGCCAGCAGTGAAATCGGCGGGAGGGGAACAGATACGCAGTATTTT; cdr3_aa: CASSEIGGRGTDTQYF
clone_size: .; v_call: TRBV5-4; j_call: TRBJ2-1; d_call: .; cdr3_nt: TGTGCCAGCAGCTTGGAAAGGGGGAATGAGCAGTTCTTC; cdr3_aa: CASSLERGNEQFF
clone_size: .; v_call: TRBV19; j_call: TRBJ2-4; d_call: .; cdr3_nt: TGTGCCAGTAGTATAGACGGGACGGCAGAAGAAAACATTCAGTACTTC; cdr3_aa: CASSIDGTAEENIQYF
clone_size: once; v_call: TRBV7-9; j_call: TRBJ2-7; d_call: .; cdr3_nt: TGTGCCAGCAGCTTCGGTAGCGCTTCCTACGAGCAGTACTTC; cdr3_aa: CASSFGSASYEQYF
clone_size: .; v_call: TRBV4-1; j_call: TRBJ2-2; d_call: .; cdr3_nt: TGCGCCAGCAGCCAAATCGGGATGGGCGGGGAGCTGTTTTTT; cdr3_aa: CASSQIGMGGELFF
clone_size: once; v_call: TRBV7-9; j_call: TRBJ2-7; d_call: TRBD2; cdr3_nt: TGTGCCAGCAGCCAGGGACTAGCGGGCTACGAGCAGTACTTC; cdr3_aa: CASSQGLAGYEQYF
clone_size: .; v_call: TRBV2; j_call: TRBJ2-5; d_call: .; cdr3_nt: TGTGCCACCAGACAGGTTGAGACCCAGTACTTC; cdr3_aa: CATRQVETQYF
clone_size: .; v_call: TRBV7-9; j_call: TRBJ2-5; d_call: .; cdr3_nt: TGTGCCAGCAGCTTAGGGTGGTCCCTTGTAATGGAGACCCAGTACTTC; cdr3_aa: CASSLGWSLVMETQYF
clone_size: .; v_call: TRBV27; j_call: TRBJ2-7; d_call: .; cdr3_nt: TGTGCCAGCAGTTTACGAGTCGGAGGAGGGTACGAGCAGTACTTC; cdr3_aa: CASSLRVGGGYEQYF
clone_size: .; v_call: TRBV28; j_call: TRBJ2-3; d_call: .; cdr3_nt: TGTGCCAGCAGTTTGGGTAGCGGACCCACCGATACGCAGTATTTT; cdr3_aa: CASSLGSGPTDTQYF
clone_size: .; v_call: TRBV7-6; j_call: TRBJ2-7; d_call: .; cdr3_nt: TGTGCCAGCAGTTCCCCTTTGGGCGAGCAGTACTTC; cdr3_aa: CASSSPLGEQYF
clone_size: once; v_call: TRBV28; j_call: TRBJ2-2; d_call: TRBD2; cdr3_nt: TGTGCCAGCCGAGGTAGCGGGAGGAGAACCGGGGAGCTGTTTTTT; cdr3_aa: CASRGSGRRTGELFF
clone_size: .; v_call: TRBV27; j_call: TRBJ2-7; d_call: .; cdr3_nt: TGTGCCAGCAGTCCAAGACTACAAACCACCTACGAGCAGTACTTC; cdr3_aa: CASSPRLQTTYEQYF
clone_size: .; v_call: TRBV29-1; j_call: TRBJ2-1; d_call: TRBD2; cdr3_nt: TGCAGCGTTGGAGGTGGACTAGCGGGGGGAATGGGCAATGAGCAGTTCTTC; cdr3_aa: CSVGGGLAGGMGNEQFF
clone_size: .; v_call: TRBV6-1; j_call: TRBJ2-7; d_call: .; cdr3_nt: TGTGCCAGCAGGGGGGGAGGCGATTACGAGCAGTACTTC; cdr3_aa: CASRGGGDYEQYF
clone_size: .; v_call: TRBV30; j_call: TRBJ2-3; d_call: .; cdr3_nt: TGTGCCTGGAGTGTACCGGCGGGTTCCACAGATACGCAGTATTTT; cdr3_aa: CAWSVPAGSTDTQYF
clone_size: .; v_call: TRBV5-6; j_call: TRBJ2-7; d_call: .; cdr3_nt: TGTGCCAGCAGCTTGCAAGGATACGAGCAGTACTTC; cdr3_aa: CASSLQGYEQYF
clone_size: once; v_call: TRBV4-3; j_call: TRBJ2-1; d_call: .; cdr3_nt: TGCGCCAGCAGCCAAGTGGGCGGCGCGGGGTTTACAAATGAGCAGTTCTTC; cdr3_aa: CASSQVGGAGFTNEQFF
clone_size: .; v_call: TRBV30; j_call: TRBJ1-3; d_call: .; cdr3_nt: TGTGCCTGGAGATCTCTGGGGACGGGGGGAAACACCATATATTTT; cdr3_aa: CAWRSLGTGGNTIYF
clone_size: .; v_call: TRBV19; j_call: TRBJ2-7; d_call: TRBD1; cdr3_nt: TGTGCCAGTAGTCCTCCCTCCGGGACAGGGGGCATAGACGAGCAGTACTTC; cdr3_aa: CASSPPSGTGGIDEQYF
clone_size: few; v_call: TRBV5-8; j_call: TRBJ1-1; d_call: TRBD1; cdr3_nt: TGTGCCAGCAGCTTGGCCCAGGGGGCGACTGAAGCTTTCTTT; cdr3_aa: CASSLAQGATEAFF
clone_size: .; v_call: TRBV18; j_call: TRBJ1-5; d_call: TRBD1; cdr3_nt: TGTGCCAGCTCACGGGACAGCTCCTATAGCAATCAGCCCCAGCATTTT; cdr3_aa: CASSRDSSYSNQPQHF
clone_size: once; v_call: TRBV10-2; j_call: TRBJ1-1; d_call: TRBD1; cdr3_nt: TGCGCCAGCAGAGAAATGACAGGGGAGTACACTGAAGCTTTCTTT; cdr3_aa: CASREMTGEYTEAFF
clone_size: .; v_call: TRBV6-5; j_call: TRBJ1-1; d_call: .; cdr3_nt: TGTGCCAGCAGTTACCGTAGACCCGGAGTAGCAGCTTTCTTT; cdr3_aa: CASSYRRPGVAAFF
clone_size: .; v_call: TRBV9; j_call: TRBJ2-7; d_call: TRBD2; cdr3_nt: TGTGCCAGCAGCCCCTGGGAGGGGAGCTCCTACGAGCAGTACTTC; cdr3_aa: CASSPWEGSSYEQYF
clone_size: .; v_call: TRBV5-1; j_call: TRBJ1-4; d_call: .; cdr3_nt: TGCGCCAGCAGCTTGGGCCAGGGGAGGGGAAAACTGTTTTTT; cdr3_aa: CASSLGQGRGKLFF
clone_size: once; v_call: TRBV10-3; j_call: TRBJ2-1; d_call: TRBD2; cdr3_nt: TGTGCCACAGGGACTAGCGGAAACTACAATGAGCAGTTCTTC; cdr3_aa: CATGTSGNYNEQFF
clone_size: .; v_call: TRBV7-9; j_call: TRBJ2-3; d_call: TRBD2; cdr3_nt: TGTGCCAGCAGCCCTCCTCCACGAGCGGGGAGCACAGATACGCAGTATTTT; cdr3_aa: CASSPPPRAGSTDTQYF
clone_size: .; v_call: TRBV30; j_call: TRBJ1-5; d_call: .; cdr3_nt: TGTGCCTGGAGCCTGGGGGGGCATACTCAGCCCCAGCATTTT; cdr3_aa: CAWSLGGHTQPQHF
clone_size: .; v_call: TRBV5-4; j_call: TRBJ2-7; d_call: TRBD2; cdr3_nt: TGTGCCAGCAGCCCCGACCGCGGGAGCTTCATCTCTCCGAATGACGAGCAGTACTTC; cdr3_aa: CASSPDRGSFISPNDEQYF